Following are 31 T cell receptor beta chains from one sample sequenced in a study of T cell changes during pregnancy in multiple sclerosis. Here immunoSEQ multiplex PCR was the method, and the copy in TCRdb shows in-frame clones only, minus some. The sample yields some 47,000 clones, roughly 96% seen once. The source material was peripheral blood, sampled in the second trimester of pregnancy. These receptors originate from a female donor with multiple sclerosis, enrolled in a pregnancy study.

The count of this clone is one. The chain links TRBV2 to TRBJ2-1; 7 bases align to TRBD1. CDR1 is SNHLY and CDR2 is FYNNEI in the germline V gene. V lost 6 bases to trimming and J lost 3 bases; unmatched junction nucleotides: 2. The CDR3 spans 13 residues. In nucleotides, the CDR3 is TGTGCCAGCAGGACAGGGAACTACAATGAGCAGTTCTTC. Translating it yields CASRTGNYNEQFF.

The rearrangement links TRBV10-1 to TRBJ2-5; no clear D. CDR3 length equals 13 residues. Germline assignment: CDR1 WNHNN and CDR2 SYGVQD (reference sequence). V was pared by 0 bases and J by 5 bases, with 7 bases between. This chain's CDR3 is CASSESPLETQYF. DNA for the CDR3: TGCGCCAGCAGTGAGTCTCCTCTCGAGACCCAGTACTTC.

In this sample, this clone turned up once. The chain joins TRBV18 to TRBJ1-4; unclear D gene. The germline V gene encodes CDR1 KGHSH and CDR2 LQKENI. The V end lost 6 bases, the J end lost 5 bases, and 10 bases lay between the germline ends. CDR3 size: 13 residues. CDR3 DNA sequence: TGTGCCAGCTCCGGGATAGCGAATGAAAAACTGTTTTTT. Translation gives CASSGIANEKLFF.

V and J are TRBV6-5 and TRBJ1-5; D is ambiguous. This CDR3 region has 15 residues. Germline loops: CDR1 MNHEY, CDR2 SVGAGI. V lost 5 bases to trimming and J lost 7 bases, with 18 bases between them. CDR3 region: CASSIGDPSLQPQHF. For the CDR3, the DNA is TGTGCCAGCAGTATAGGAGATCCGTCCCTCCAGCCCCAGCATTTT.

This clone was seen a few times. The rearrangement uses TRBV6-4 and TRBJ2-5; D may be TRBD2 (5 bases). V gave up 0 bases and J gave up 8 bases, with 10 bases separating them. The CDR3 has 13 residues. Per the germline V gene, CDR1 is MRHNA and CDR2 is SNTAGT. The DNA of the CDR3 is TGTGCCAGCAGTGACTCCCGTGGGAGTACCCAGTACTTC. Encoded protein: CASSDSRGSTQYF.

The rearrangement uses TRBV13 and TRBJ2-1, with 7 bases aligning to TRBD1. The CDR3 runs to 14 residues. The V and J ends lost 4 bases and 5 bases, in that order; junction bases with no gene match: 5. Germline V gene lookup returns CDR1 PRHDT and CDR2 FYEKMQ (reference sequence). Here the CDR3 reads CASSSDRDDNEQFF. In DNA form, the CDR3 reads TGTGCCAGCAGCTCAGACAGGGACGACAATGAGCAGTTCTTC.

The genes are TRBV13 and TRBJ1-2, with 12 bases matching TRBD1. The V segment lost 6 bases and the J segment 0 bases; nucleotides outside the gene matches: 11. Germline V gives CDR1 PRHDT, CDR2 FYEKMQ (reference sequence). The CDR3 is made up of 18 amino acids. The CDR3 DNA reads TGTGCCAGCAGTTCGCGGGGGGACAGGGGGCCTGCTAACTATGGCTACACCTTC. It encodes CASSSRGDRGPANYGYTF. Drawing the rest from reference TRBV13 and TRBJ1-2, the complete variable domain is AAGVIQSPRHLIKEKRETATLKCYPIPRHDTVYWYQQGPGQDPQFLISFYEKMQSDKGSIPDRFSAQQFSDYHSELNMSSLELGDSALYFCASSSRGDRGPANYGYTFGSGTRLTVV.

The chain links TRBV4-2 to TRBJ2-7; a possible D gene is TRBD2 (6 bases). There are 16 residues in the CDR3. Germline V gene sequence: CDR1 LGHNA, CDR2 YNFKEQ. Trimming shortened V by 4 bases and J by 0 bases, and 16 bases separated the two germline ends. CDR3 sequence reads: CASSPFTGSSSYEQYF. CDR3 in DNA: TGTGCCAGCAGCCCTTTTACCGGGAGCAGCTCCTACGAGCAGTACTTC.

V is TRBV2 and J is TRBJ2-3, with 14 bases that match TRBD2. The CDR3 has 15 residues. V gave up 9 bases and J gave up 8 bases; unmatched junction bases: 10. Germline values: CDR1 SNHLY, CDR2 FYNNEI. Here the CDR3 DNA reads TGTGCCAGTAGTTTGGGACTAGCGGGAGCAGCTACGCAGTATTTT. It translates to CASSLGLAGAATQYF.

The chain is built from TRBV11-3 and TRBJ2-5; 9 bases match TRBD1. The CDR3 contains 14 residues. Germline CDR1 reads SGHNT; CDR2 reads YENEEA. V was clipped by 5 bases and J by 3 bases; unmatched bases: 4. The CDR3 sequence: CASSPDRGEETQYF. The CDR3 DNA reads TGTGCCAGCAGCCCGGACAGGGGAGAAGAGACCCAGTACTTC.

The CDR3 sequence is CASSLRQTNSYEQYF. CDR3 nucleotide sequence: TGTGCCAGCAGTTTACGACAGACAAACTCCTACGAGCAGTACTTC. The rearrangement uses TRBV28 and TRBJ2-7, with D maybe TRBD1 (5 bases). In germline, CDR1 is MDHEN, CDR2 SYDVKM. This CDR3 is built from 15 residues. The V end was cut by 2 bases, the J end by 0 bases, with 11 bases between.

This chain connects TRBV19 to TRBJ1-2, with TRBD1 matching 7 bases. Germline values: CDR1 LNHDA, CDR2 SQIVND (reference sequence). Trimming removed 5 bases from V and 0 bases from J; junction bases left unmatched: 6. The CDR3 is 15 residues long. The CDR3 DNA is TGTGCCAGTAGTCCCGGACAGGCGGCTAACTATGGCTACACCTTC. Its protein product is CASSPGQAANYGYTF.

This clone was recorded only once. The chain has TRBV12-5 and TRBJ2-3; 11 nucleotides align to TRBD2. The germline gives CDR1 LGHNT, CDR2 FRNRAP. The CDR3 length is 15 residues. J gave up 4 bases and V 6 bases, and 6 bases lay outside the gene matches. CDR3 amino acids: CASGTSGGVSDTQYF. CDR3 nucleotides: TGTGCTAGTGGCACTAGCGGGGGTGTCTCAGATACGCAGTATTTT.

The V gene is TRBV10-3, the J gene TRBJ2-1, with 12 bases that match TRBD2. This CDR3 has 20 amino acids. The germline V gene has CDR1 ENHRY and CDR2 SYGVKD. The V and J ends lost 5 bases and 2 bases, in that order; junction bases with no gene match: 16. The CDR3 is CAISSRTSGTPLAAYNEQFF. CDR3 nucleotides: TGTGCCATCAGTTCTCGGACTAGCGGGACTCCGTTAGCCGCCTACAATGAGCAGTTCTTC.

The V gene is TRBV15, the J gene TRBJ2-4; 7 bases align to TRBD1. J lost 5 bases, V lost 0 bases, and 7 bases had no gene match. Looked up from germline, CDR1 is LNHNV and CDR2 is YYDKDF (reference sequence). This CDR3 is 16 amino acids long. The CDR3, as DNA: TGTGCCACCAGCAGAGAGCCCGGGACAGTTGAAAACATTCAGTACTTC. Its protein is CATSREPGTVENIQYF.

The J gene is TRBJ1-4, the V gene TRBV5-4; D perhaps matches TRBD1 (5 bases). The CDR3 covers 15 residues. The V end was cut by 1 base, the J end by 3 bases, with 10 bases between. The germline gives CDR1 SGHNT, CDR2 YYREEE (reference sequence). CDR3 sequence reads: CASSLLGAANEKLFF. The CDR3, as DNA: TGTGCCAGCAGCTTGCTAGGGGCCGCTAATGAAAAACTGTTTTTT.

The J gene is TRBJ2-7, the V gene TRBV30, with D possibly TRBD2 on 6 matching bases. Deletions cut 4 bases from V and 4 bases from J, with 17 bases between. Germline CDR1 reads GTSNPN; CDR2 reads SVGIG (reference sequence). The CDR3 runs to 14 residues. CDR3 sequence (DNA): TGTGCCTGGACGGCCCGGCTAGCGAAGTACGAGCAGTACTTC. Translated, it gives CAWTARLAKYEQYF.

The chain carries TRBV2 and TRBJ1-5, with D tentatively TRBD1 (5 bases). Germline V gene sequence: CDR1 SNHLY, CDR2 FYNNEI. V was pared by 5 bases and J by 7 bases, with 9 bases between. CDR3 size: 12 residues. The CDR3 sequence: CASSRGDQPQHF. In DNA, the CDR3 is TGTGCCAGCAGTAGGGGTGACCAGCCCCAGCATTTT.

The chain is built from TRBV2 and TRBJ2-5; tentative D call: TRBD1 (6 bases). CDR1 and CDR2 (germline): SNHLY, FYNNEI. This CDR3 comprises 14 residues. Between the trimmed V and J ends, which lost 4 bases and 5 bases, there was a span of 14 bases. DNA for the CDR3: TGTGCCAGCAGTGGTTCCCGAACAGGGGAGACCCAGTACTTC. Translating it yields CASSGSRTGETQYF.

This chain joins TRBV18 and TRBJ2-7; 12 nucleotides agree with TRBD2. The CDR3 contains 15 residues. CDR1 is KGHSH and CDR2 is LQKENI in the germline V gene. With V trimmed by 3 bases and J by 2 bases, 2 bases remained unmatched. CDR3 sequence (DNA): TGTGCCAGCTCACCCGGACTAGCGGGACCCTACGAGCAGTACTTC. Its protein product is CASSPGLAGPYEQYF.

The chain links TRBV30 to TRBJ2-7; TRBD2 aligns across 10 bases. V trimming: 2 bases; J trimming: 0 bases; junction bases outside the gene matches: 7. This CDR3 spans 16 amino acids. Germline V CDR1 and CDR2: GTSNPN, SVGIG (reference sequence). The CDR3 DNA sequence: TGTGCCTGGAGTCTAGCGGGAGCGTTTTACTCCTACGAGCAGTACTTC. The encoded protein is CAWSLAGAFYSYEQYF.

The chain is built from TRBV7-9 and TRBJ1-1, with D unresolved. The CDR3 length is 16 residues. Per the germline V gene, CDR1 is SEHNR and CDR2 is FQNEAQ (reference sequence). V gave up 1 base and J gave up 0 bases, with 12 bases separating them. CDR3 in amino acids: CASSLDPQEMNTEAFF. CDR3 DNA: TGTGCCAGCAGCTTAGATCCCCAGGAAATGAACACTGAAGCTTTCTTT.

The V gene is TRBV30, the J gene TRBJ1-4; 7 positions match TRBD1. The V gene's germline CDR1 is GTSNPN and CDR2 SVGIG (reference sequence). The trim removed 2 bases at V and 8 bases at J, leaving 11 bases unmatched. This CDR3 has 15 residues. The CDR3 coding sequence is TGTGCCTGGAGTACTTGGGACAGCCTAGGGGAAAAACTGTTTTTT. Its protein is CAWSTWDSLGEKLFF.

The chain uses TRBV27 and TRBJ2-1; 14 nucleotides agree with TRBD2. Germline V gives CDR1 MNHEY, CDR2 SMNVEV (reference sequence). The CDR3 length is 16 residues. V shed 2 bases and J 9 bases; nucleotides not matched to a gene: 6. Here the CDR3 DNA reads TGTGCCAGCAGTTTACAGCCGGGACTAGCGGGGGTTGAGCAGTTCTTC. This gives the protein CASSLQPGLAGVEQFF.

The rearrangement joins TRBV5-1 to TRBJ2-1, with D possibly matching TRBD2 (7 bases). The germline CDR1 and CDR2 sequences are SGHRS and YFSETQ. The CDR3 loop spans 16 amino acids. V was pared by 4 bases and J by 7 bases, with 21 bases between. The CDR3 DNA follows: TGCGCCAGCAGCCCCGGGGGCGGGGGCGGGGGAAATGAGCAGTTCTTC. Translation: CASSPGGGGGGNEQFF.

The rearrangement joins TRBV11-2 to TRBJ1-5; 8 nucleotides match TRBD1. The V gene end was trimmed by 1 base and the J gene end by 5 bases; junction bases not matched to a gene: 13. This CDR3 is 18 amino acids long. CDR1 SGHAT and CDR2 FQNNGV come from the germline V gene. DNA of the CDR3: TGTGCCAGCAGCTTAGCCTATATGGACAGGGAGGAGGATCAGCCCCAGCATTTT. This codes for CASSLAYMDREEDQPQHF.

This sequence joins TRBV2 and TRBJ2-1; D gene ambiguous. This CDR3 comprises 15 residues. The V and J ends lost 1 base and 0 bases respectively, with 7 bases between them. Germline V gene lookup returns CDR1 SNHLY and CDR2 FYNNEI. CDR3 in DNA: TGTGCCAGCAGTGAAGAGCCAAGCTCCTACAATGAGCAGTTCTTC. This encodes CASSEEPSSYNEQFF. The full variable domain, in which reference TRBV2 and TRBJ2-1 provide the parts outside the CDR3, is EPEVTQTPSHQVTQMGQEVILRCVPISNHLYFYWYRQILGQKVEFLVSFYNNEISEKSEIFDDQFSVERPDGSNFTLKIRSTKLEDSAMYFCASSEEPSSYNEQFFGPGTRLTVL.

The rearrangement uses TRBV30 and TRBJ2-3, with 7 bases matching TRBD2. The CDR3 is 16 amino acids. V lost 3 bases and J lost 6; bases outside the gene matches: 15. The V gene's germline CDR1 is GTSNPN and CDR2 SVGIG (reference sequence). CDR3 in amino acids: CAWSPGLVGPRDTQYF. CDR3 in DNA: TGTGCCTGGAGCCCTGGACTAGTCGGACCCAGGGATACGCAGTATTTT.

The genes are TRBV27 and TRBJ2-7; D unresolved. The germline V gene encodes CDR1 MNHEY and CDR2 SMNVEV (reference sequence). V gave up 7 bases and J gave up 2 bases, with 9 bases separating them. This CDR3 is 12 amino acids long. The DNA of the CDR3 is TGTGCCAGCATCGGGTTCCCCTACGAGCAGTACTTC. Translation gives CASIGFPYEQYF.

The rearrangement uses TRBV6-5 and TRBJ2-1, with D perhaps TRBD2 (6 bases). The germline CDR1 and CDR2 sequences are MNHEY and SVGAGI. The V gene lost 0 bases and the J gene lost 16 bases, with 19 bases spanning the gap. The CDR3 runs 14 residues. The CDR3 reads CASSYSTTPAGRFF. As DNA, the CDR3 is TGTGCCAGCAGTTACTCGACAACCCCCGCGGGGCGATTCTTC.

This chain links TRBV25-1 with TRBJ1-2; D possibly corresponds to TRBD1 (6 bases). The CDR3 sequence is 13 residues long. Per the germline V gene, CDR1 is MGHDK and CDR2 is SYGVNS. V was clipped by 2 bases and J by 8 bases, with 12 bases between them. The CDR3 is CASSERGMRGYTF. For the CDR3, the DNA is TGTGCCAGCAGTGAAAGGGGGATGAGAGGCTACACCTTC.